The 3 T cell receptor beta chains presented below share a single source sample, sequenced in a study of graft-versus-host responses after intestinal transplantation (dated by TCRdb to the early 2020s). Libraries were made using the immunoSEQ multiplex PCR assay. Held by TCRdb, this immuneACCESS table contains in-frame sequences only and omits some clones. Under half of the omission traces to an unresolved V gene where checked; the cause of the rest is unknown. This sample has tens of thousands of clones in its table, and about nine tenths of those were observed once. Around 0.69% of the sample is taken by the ten largest. The specimen comprised PBMCs, sampled 98 days after intestinal transplantation. The source of these receptors is a human patient who received an intestinal transplant, so some T cells may come from the graft donor.

The rearrangement joins TRBV6-6 to TRBJ2-5, with 7 bases that match TRBD1. V was clipped by 3 bases and J by 1 base; unmatched bases: 5. Germline V gene lookup returns CDR1 MNHNY and CDR2 SVGAGI (reference sequence). The CDR3 is 15 residues long. CDR3 in DNA: TGTGCCAGCAGTTATTCCGGGACAGCCCAAGAGACCCAGTACTTC. Translating it yields CASSYSGTAQETQYF.

This clone was counted once. The chain links TRBV14 to TRBJ2-7; TRBD2 agrees at 8 bases. This CDR3 contains 16 residues. The germline CDR1 and CDR2 sequences are SGHDN and FVKESK. Trimming took 4 bases from V and 0 from J; bases not matched to a gene: 8. The CDR3 DNA reads as TGTGCCAGCAGCCTCGGGGGGGGCCCTAGCTCCTACGAGCAGTACTTC. Translating it yields CASSLGGGPSSYEQYF.

A remark on this clone: Other DNA sequences of this sample code for an identical CDR3. This sequence joins TRBV2 and TRBJ1-5; possibly TRBD1 for D (5 bases). Trimming cost V 6 bases and J 0 bases, with 6 bases left between them. The CDR3 consists of 13 residues. Germline V gene data show CDR1 as SNHLY and CDR2 as FYNNEI. CDR3 loop: CASRGVSNQPQHF. Here the CDR3 DNA reads TGTGCCAGCAGGGGGGTTAGCAATCAGCCCCAGCATTTT.